The 21 T cell receptor beta chains given below trace back to one sample, sequenced in a study of T-cell reconstitution after alpha-beta-depleted transplantation in children. Unique molecular identifiers were used in preparing the TCRbeta library. TCRdb reprocessed the PCR reads via MiXCR and lists one record per CDR3 protein. Altogether around 960,000 distinct CDR3 sequences are present, around 30% being singletons, with the ten largest covering 25% to 35%. The material was PBMCs, mostly from graft donor cells, obtained 360 days after TCRalphabeta/CD19-depleted stem cell transplant. These receptors were collected from a boy in the first two years of life who had a stem cell transplant for SCID, so the T cells may come from the graft donor.

V usage is TRBV29-1 and J usage is TRBJ2-7; unclear D gene. Germline lookup yields CDR1 SQVTM and CDR2 ANQGSEA. The ends were cut back, 4 bases at V and 2 bases at J, with 9 bases in the middle. The CDR3 is made up of 12 amino acids. CDR3 in DNA: TGCAGCGTTGGAACAAGCCCCTACGAGCAGTACTTC. It encodes CSVGTSPYEQYF.

The chain uses TRBV12-3 or TRBV12-4 and TRBJ1-3; tentatively, D is TRBD1 (5 bases). The CDR3 runs to 14 residues. With 3 bases removed from V and 4 bases from J, the gap between germline ends came to 10 bases. CDR3 region: CASSFGGDGNTIYF. The CDR3, as DNA: TGTGCCAGCAGTTTCGGGGGGGACGGAAACACCATATATTTT.

This clonotype turned up a few times. This chain links TRBV12-3 or TRBV12-4 with TRBJ2-5, with 13 bases identical to TRBD2. The CDR3 covers 17 residues. V shed 5 bases, J shed 1 base, and the junction held 7 bases outside the gene matches. CDR3 sequence reads: CASSPGLAGLSQETQYF. In nucleotides, the CDR3 is TGTGCCAGCAGTCCGGGACTAGCGGGGTTAAGCCAAGAGACCCAGTACTTC.

This clonotype was observed a few times. The rearrangement uses TRBV27 and TRBJ1-2, with no clear D. Trimming shortened V by 5 bases and J by 8 bases, and 21 bases separated the two germline ends. The CDR3 length is 15 residues. The germline V gene has CDR1 MNHEY and CDR2 SMNVEV (reference sequence). This CDR3 reads CASSRLLGPMGGYTF. DNA for the CDR3: TGTGCCAGCAGTCGCCTTTTGGGTCCGATGGGAGGCTACACCTTC.

Only a few counts were recorded for this clonotype. In DNA form, the CDR3 reads TGCAGTGCTAGAGGAGGGACCCAACAGCCCCAGCATTTT. Translated, it gives CSARGGTQQPQHF. This chain links TRBV20-1 with TRBJ1-5; TRBD1 might be the D (5 bases). CDR1 is DFQATT and CDR2 is SNEGSKA in the germline V gene (reference sequence). Trimming removed 1 base at V and 7 bases at J, with 11 bases between. This CDR3 is 13 amino acids long.

This clonotype was counted between two and nine times. This chain's CDR3 is CASSLAGRGGKLFF. The CDR3 region has the DNA TGTGCCAGCAGCTTGGCCGGGCGCGGTGGGAAACTGTTTTTT. The J gene is TRBJ1-4, the V gene TRBV5-6; D is unclear. This CDR3 is built from 14 residues. CDR1 and CDR2 (germline): SGHDT, YYEEEE. V was shortened by 0 bases and J by 11 bases, with 14 bases between the two germline ends. The full variable domain, completed using reference TRBV5-6 and TRBJ1-4, is DAGVTQSPTHLIKTRGQQVTLRCSPKSGHDTVSWYQQALGQGPQFIFQYYEEEERQRGNFPDRFSGHQFPNYSSELNVNALLLGDSALYLCASSLAGRGGKLFFGSGTQLSVL.

This clonotype was found a few times. The gene calls are TRBV7-3 and TRBJ2-1, with 8 positions matching TRBD2. Losses at the gene ends were 1 base for V and 3 bases for J; bases not matched to a gene: 11. Germline CDR1 is SGHTA and CDR2 is FQGTGA. The CDR3 consists of 18 residues. DNA of the CDR3: TGTGCCAGCAGCTTAAAGGGGCCTCGGGCGGGGGGCTACAATGAGCAGTTCTTC. It codes for CASSLKGPRAGGYNEQFF. Drawing the rest from reference TRBV7-3 and TRBJ2-1, the complete variable domain is GAGVSQTPSNKVTEKGKYVELRCDPISGHTALYWYRQSLGQGPEFLIYFQGTGAADDSGLPNDRFFAVRPEGSVSTLKIQRTERGDSAVYLCASSLKGPRAGGYNEQFFGPGTRLTVL.

The table lists this clonotype with a few counts. The V gene is TRBV6-6, the J gene TRBJ2-1; D remains ambiguous. CDR1 and CDR2 (germline): MNHNY, SVGAGI (reference sequence). CDR3 length: 13 amino acids. Trimming shortened V by 8 bases and J by 1 base, and 9 bases separated the two germline ends. CDR3 nucleotide sequence: TGTGCCAGCGGGCCGTTTTCCTACAATGAGCAGTTCTTC. It encodes CASGPFSYNEQFF.

This clonotype was seen more than once but under ten times. The chain recombines TRBV5-5 with TRBJ2-7; D may match TRBD1 or TRBD2 (5 bases each). Germline V gives CDR1 SGHKS, CDR2 YYEKEE (reference sequence). The CDR3 runs to 18 residues. The V end was cut by 0 bases, the J end by 3 bases, with 22 bases between. The DNA of the CDR3 is TGTGCCAGCAGCTTGGCGGTGGGGGTTTGGGTCCCAAGCTACGAGCAGTACTTC. Translating it yields CASSLAVGVWVPSYEQYF.

The chain has TRBV5-4 and TRBJ2-4; D is ambiguous. The CDR3 consists of 12 residues. The ends were cut back, 2 bases at V and 6 bases at J, with 6 bases in the middle. Germline V gene lookup returns CDR1 SGHNT and CDR2 YYREEE (reference sequence). CDR3 in amino acids: CASSFDSNIQYF. CDR3 in DNA: TGTGCCAGCAGCTTCGACTCAAACATTCAGTACTTC. The variable domain in full, completed from reference TRBV5-4 and TRBJ2-4, reads ETGVTQSPTHLIKTRGQQVTLRCSSQSGHNTVSWYQQALGQGPQFIFQYYREEENGRGNFPPRFSGLQFPNYSSELNVNALELDDSALYLCASSFDSNIQYFGAGTRLSVL.

This chain links TRBV28 with TRBJ2-3, with a tentative D call TRBD1 (6 bases). Trimming took 10 bases from V and 4 from J, leaving 15 bases between them. CDR1 and CDR2 from the germline V gene are MDHEN and SYDVKM. This CDR3 is 13 amino acids long. CDR3 loop: CATTRTVADTQYF. The CDR3 DNA follows: TGTGCCACCACCCGGACAGTCGCAGATACGCAGTATTTT.

This chain connects TRBV15 to TRBJ1-3; the D gene is possibly TRBD1 (5 bases). Germline CDR1 and CDR2: LNHNV and YYDKDF (reference sequence). The CDR3 runs 15 residues. V was trimmed by 1 base and J by 2 bases, leaving 9 bases between them. Here the CDR3 reads CATSRARGAGNTIYF. CDR3 sequence (DNA): TGTGCCACCAGCAGAGCTCGGGGGGCTGGAAACACCATATATTTT.

This clonotype has a single count. The J gene is TRBJ2-1, the V gene TRBV5-1; 8 bases agree with TRBD1. Germline CDR1 is SGHRS and CDR2 is YFSETQ. The CDR3 loop spans 14 amino acids. V shed 4 bases, J shed 10 bases, and the junction held 10 bases outside the gene matches. The CDR3 sequence is CASSRGTGKPEQFF. CDR3 sequence (DNA): TGCGCCAGCAGCCGGGGGACAGGAAAGCCCGAGCAGTTCTTC.

A few counts support this clonotype. The rearrangement joins TRBV20-1 to TRBJ2-7; possible D gene TRBD1, 6 bases. Trimming took 1 base from V and 1 from J, leaving 14 bases between them. The CDR3 totals 15 residues. Germline CDR1 is DFQATT and CDR2 is SNEGSKA (reference sequence). The CDR3 region has the DNA TGCAGTGCTAGAGTATGGGAGAGGGGGTCCTACGAGCAGTACTTC. It is translated as CSARVWERGSYEQYF.

The CDR3 spells CASSLGVGGQGSEQYF. In nucleotides, the CDR3 is TGTGCCAGCAGCTTAGGGGTGGGGGGACAGGGGTCAGAGCAGTACTTC. J is TRBJ2-7 and V is TRBV7-2; 10 bases fit TRBD1. CDR3 size: 16 residues. Trimming took 1 base from V and 7 from J; bases not matched to a gene: 10. CDR1 is SGHTA, CDR2 FQGNSA, per germline.

J is TRBJ1-1 and V is TRBV11-2; D possibly corresponds to TRBD1 (6 bases). Trimming took off 4 bases at V and 3 bases at J, with 15 bases between the two ends. Germline CDR1 reads SGHAT; CDR2 reads FQNNGV. This CDR3 spans 15 amino acids. As DNA, the CDR3 is TGTGCCAGCAGCTCGCGGGCGAGGGGGGACACTGAAGCTTTCTTT. Translating gives CASSSRARGDTEAFF.

V usage is TRBV4-3 and J usage is TRBJ2-1; the D is unclear. V was clipped by 0 bases and J by 6 bases, with 9 bases between them. This CDR3 is 14 amino acids long. Per the germline V gene, CDR1 is LGHNA and CDR2 is YSLEER. CDR3 protein: CASSQDFTFNEQFF. For the CDR3, the DNA is TGCGCCAGCAGCCAAGATTTCACTTTCAATGAGCAGTTCTTC.

This clonotype was counted between two and nine times. The V gene is TRBV29-1, the J gene TRBJ1-4, with TRBD1 identical over 7 bases. This CDR3 has 14 residues. CDR1 is SQVTM, CDR2 ANQGSEA, per germline. The V and J ends lost 2 bases and 7 bases, in that order; junction bases with no gene match: 7. This chain's CDR3 is CSVESRGQGEKLFF. CDR3 sequence (DNA): TGCAGCGTTGAATCTAGGGGGCAGGGTGAAAAACTGTTTTTT.

This sequence joins TRBV5-1 and TRBJ2-1; perhaps TRBD1 as D (7 bases). The CDR3 extends over 13 amino acids. Germline CDR1 and CDR2: SGHRS and YFSETQ. V was cut by 1 base and J by 9 bases, with 11 bases left in between. The CDR3 region is CASSLQGGREQFF. DNA of the CDR3: TGCGCCAGCAGCTTGCAGGGGGGCCGTGAGCAGTTCTTC.

Only a few counts were recorded for this clonotype. The V call is TRBV20-1, the J call TRBJ2-7, with 9 bases matching TRBD1. The V gene's germline CDR1 is DFQATT and CDR2 SNEGSKA (reference sequence). With V trimmed by 5 bases and J by 0 bases, 8 bases remained unmatched. The CDR3 loop spans 15 amino acids. CDR3 coding DNA: TGCAGTGCTCCTCCGGGGACAGGGTTCTCCTACGAGCAGTACTTC. Amino acid sequence: CSAPPGTGFSYEQYF.

About this clonotype: The junction shows a germline mismatch at one end, possibly a read error. CDR3 nucleotide sequence: TGTGCCAGCAGTTTTGGGACAGGCAAGGTTAATCTGCCCCAGCATTTT. This translates into CASSFGTGKVNLPQHF. This chain joins TRBV28 and TRBJ1-5, with 8 positions matching TRBD1. CDR3 size: 16 residues. Per germline, CDR1 MDHEN and CDR2 SYDVKM.